This record concerns one T cell receptor (beta chain) sequence. V gave up 2 bases and J gave up 9 bases; unmatched junction bases: 4. The CDR3 loop spans 14 amino acids. Germline lookup yields CDR1 WNHNN and CDR2 SYGVQD (reference sequence). These data are taken from a study of shared clonotypes between healthy human individuals. TCRdb's copy holds only in-frame clones and misses some; the assay was immunoSEQ multiplex PCR. Here the sample spans roughly 720,000 clones, roughly 91% being singletons. The material sequenced was memory CD8+ T cells from PBMCs. Noted subset: CD45RO+ cells pooled with CCR7-negative TemRA cells. The TCR originated in a man younger than 30 in good health. Some clones in this sample may be carry-over from other donors' samples. The genes are TRBV10-1 and TRBJ2-1; TRBD2 aligns across 10 bases. The chain's CDR3 is CASSELAGVGEQFF. CDR3 nucleotide sequence: TGCGCCAGCAGTGAGCTAGCGGGAGTCGGTGAGCAGTTCTTC.